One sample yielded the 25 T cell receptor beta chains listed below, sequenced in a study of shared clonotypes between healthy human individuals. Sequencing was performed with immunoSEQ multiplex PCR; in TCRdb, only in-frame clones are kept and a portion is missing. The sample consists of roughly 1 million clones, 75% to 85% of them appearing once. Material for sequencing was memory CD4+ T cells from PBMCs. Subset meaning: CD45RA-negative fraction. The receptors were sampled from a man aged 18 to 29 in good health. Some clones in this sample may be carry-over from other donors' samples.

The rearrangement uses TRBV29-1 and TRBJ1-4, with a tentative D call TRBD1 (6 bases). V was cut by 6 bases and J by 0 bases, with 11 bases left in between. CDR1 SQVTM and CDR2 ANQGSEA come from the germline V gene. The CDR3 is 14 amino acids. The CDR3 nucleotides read TGCAGCGTCGCCGGGACATCAACTAATGAAAAACTGTTTTTT. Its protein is CSVAGTSTNEKLFF.

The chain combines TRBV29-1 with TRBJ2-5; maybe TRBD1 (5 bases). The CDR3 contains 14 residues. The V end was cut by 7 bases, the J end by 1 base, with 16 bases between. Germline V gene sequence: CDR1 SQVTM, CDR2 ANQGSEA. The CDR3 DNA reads TGCAGCGCCTTAGGGGTTCTGGTCCAAGAGACCCAGTACTTC. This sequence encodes CSALGVLVQETQYF.

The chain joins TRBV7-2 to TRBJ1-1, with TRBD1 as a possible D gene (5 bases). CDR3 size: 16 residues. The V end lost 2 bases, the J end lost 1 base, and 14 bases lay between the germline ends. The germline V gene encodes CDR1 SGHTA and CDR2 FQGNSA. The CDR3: CASSLFAVQGNTEAFF. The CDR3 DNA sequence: TGTGCCAGCAGCTTATTCGCCGTGCAGGGGAACACTGAAGCTTTCTTT.

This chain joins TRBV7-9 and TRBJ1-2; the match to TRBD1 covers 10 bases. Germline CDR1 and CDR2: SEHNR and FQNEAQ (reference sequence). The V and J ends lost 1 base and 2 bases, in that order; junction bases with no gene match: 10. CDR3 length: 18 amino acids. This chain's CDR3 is CASSLDPGQGRRNYGYTF. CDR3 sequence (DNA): TGTGCCAGCAGCTTAGACCCGGGACAGGGGCGGCGGAACTATGGCTACACCTTC.

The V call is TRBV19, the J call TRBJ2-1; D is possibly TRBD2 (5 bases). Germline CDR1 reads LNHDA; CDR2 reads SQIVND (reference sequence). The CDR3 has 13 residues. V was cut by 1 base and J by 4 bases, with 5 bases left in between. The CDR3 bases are TGTGCCAGTAGTATAGGGGAGTACAATGAGCAGTTCTTC. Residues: CASSIGEYNEQFF.

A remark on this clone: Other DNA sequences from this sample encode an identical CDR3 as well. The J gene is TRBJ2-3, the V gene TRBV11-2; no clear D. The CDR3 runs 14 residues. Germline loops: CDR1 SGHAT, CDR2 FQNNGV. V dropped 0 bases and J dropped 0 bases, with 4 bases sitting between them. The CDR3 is CASSLDGSTDTQYF. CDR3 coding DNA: TGTGCCAGCAGCTTAGACGGAAGCACAGATACGCAGTATTTT.

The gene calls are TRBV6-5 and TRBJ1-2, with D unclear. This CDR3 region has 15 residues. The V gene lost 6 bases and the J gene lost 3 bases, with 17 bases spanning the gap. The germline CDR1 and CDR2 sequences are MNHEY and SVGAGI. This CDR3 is CASRGQAGYYYGYTF. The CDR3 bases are TGTGCCAGCAGGGGCCAGGCAGGCTACTACTATGGCTACACCTTC.

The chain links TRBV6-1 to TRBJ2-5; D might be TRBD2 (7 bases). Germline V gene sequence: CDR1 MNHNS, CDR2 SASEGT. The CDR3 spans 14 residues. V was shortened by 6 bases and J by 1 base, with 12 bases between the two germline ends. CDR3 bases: TGTGCCAGCAGGATGGGGGGGGCCCAAGAGACCCAGTACTTC. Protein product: CASRMGGAQETQYF.

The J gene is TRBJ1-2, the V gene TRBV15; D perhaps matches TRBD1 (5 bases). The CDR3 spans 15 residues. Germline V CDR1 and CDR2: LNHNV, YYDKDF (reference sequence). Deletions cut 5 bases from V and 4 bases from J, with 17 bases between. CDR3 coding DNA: TGTGCCACCAGCTCCAGAACTCAGGGCATCTATGGCTACACCTTC. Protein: CATSSRTQGIYGYTF.

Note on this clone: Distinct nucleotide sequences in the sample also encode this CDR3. The CDR3, as DNA: TGTGCCAGTAGTATTAGCACAGATACGCAGTATTTT. Translation: CASSISTDTQYF. This chain uses TRBV19 with TRBJ2-3; D uncertain. The CDR3 spans 12 residues. The germline V and J ends were trimmed by 3 bases and 0 bases, with 1 base remaining between them. Germline CDR1 LNHDA, CDR2 SQIVND (reference sequence). Together with reference TRBV19 and TRBJ2-3, the CDR3 gives the full variable domain: DGGITQSPKYLFRKEGQNVTLSCEQNLNHDAMYWYRQDPGQGLRLIYYSQIVNDFQKGDIAEGYSVSREKKESFPLTVTSAQKNPTAFYLCASSISTDTQYFGPGTRLTVL.

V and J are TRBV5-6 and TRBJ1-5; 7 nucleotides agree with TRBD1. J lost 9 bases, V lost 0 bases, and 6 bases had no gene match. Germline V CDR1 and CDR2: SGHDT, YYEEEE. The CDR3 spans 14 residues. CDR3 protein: CASSLAGGPGPQHF. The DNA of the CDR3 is TGTGCCAGCAGCTTGGCAGGGGGGCCGGGGCCCCAGCATTTT.

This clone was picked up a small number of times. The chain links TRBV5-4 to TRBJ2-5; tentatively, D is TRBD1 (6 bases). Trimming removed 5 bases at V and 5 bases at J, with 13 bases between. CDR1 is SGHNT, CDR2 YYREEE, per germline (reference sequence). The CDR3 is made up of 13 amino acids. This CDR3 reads CASRLQGRETQYF. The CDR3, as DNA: TGTGCCAGCAGGCTACAGGGCCGGGAGACCCAGTACTTC.

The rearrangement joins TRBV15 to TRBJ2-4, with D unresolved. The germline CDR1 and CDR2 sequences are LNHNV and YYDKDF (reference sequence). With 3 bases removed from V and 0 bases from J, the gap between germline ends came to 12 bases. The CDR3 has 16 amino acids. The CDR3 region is CATSSTLAVAKNIQYF. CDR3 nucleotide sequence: TGTGCCACCAGCAGTACCTTGGCTGTAGCCAAAAACATTCAGTACTTC.

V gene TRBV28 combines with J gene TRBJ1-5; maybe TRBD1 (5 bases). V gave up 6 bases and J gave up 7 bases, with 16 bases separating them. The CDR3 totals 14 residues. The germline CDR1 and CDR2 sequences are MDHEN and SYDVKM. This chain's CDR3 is CASRAGSWAQPQHF. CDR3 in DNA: TGTGCCAGCAGGGCAGGGTCCTGGGCGCAGCCCCAGCATTTT.

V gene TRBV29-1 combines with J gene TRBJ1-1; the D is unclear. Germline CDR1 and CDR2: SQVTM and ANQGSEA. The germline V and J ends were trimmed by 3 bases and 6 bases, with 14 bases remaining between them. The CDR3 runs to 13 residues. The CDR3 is CSVEAILYAEAFF. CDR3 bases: TGCAGCGTTGAGGCGATTTTGTATGCTGAAGCTTTCTTT.

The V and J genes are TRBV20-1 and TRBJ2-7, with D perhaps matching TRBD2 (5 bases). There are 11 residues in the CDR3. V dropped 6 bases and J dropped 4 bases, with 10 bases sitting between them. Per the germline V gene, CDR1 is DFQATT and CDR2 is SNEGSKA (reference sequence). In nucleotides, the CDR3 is TGCAGTGCAACCGGGATATACGAGCAGTACTTC. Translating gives CSATGIYEQYF.

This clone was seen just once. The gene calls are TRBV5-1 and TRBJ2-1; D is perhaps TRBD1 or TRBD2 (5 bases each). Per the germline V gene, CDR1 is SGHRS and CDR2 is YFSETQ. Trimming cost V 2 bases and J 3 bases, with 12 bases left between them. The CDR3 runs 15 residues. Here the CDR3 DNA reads TGCGCCAGCAGCTTTGTTACGGGGCTCTACAATGAGCAGTTCTTC. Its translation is CASSFVTGLYNEQFF.

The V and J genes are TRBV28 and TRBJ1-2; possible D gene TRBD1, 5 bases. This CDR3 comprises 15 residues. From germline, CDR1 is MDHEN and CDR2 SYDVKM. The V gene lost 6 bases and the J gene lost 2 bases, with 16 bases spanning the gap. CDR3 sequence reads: CASSKAGTGNYGYTF. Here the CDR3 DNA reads TGTGCCAGCAGCAAAGCGGGGACGGGCAACTATGGCTACACCTTC.

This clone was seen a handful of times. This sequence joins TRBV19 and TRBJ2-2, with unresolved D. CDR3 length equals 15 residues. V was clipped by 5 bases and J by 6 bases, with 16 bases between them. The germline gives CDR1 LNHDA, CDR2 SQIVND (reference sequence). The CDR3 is CASSAPRRSSGELFF. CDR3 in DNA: TGTGCCAGTAGTGCCCCTCGGCGGAGCTCCGGGGAGCTGTTTTTT.

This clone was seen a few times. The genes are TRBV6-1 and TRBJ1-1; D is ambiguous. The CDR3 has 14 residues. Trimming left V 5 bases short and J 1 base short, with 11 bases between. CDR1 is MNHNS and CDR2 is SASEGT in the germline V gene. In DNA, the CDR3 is TGTGCCAGCAGTTATCAAATGGGGAACACTGAAGCTTTCTTT. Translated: CASSYQMGNTEAFF.

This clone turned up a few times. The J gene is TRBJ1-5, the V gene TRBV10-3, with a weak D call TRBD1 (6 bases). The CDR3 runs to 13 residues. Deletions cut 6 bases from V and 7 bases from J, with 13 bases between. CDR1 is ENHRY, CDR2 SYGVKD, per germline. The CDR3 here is CAIRGAGDQPQHF. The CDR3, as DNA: TGTGCCATCAGGGGGGCGGGGGACCAGCCCCAGCATTTT.

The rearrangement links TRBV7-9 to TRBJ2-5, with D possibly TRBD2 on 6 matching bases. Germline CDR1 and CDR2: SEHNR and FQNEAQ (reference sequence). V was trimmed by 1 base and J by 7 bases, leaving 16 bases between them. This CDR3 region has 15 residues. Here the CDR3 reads CASSLEVGTSGTQYF. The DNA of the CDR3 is TGTGCCAGCAGCTTAGAGGTCGGGACTTCAGGGACCCAGTACTTC.

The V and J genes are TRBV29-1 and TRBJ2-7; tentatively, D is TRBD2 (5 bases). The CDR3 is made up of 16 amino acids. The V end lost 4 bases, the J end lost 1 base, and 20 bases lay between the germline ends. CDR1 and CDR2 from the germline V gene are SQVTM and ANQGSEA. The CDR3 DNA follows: TGCAGCGTTGTTGAATTACTATCGGGGATTTCCTACGAGCAGTACTTC. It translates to CSVVELLSGISYEQYF.

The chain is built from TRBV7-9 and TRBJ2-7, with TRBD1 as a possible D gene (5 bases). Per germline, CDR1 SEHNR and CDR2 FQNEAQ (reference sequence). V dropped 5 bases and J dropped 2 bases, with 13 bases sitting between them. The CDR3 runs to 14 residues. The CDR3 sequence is CASSAQQATYEQYF. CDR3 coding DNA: TGTGCCAGCAGCGCCCAACAGGCCACCTACGAGCAGTACTTC.

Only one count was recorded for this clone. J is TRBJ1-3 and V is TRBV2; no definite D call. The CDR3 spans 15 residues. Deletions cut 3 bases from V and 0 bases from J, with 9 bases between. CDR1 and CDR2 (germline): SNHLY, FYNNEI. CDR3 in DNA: TGTGCCAGCAGTGACCGTCTGGCCTCTGGAAACACCATATATTTT. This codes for CASSDRLASGNTIYF. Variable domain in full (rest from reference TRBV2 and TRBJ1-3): EPEVTQTPSHQVTQMGQEVILRCVPISNHLYFYWYRQILGQKVEFLVSFYNNEISEKSEIFDDQFSVERPDGSNFTLKIRSTKLEDSAMYFCASSDRLASGNTIYFGEGSWLTVV.